Sequencing of this T cell receptor (beta chain) was carried out in a study of T cell responses to AZD1222 COVID-19 vaccine. TCRdb's table, derived via immunoSEQ multiplex PCR, lists solely in-frame clones and lacks some. The sample shows approximately 150,000 clones, about 90% of them seen only once. Germline trimming cut 5 bases from V and 7 bases from J; bases unmatched to any gene: 3. The CDR3 totals 13 residues. CDR1 is SGHNT and CDR2 is YENEEA in the germline V gene. The chain joins TRBV11-3 to TRBJ2-2, with 8 bases lining up with TRBD1. The clonotype comes from an adult in good health. The sample consisted of peripheral blood, taken on day 0 of AZD1222 vaccination. The CDR3 reads CASSQGAHGELFF. CDR3 DNA: TGTGCCAGCAGCCAGGGGGCACACGGGGAGCTGTTTTTT.